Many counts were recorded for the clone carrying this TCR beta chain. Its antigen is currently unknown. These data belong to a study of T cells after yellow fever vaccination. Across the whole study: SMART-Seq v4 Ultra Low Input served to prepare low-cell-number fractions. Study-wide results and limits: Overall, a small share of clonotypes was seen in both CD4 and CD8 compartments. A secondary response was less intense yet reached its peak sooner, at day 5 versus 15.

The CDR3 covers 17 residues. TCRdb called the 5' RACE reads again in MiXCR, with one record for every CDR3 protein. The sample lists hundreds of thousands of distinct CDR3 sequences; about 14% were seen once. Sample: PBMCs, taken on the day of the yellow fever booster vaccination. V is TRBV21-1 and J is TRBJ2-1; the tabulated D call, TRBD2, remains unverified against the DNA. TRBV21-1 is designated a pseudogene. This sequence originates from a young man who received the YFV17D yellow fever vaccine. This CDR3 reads CASSNPLRARSYNEQFF. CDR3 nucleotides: TGTGCCAGCAGCAATCCGTTGCGGGCACGCTCCTACAATGAGCAGTTCTTC.